A selection of T cell receptor beta chains follows, all from one sample in a study of T cell responses to AZD1222 COVID-19 vaccine. Sequencing used immunoSEQ multiplex PCR; TCRdb keeps in-frame clones, though not all of them. Among approximately 180,000 clones listed, around 88% were seen once. Sequencing was performed on peripheral blood, taken on day 0 of AZD1222 vaccination. The receptors were sampled from an adult in good health. Each CDR3 is given with its conserved first and last residue. The order of the fields is J gene, D gene, V gene, CDR3 length, clone size, CDR3 protein, CDR3 DNA. The D gene is left open where the match is weak. Not every row has a clone size; where given, it reads once, few, many or a size class.

j_gene: TRBJ1-6
d_gene: -
v_gene: TRBV4-2
len: 18
abundance: -
CDR3aa: CASSQDMTLSSYNSPLHF
CDR3nt: TGTGCCAGCAGCCAAGATATGACACTGAGCTCCTATAATTCACCCCTCCACTTT

j_gene: TRBJ1-4
d_gene: TRBD1
v_gene: TRBV5-1
len: 16
abundance: -
CDR3aa: CASSLPSGQINEKLFF
CDR3nt: TGCGCCAGCAGCTTACCCTCGGGACAGATTAATGAAAAACTGTTTTTT

j_gene: TRBJ1-5
d_gene: -
v_gene: TRBV18
len: 17
abundance: once
CDR3aa: CASSPDAGAVSNQPQHF
CDR3nt: TGTGCCAGCTCACCCGACGCGGGTGCAGTTAGCAATCAGCCCCAGCATTTT

j_gene: TRBJ2-1
d_gene: TRBD1
v_gene: TRBV5-1
len: 19
abundance: -
CDR3aa: CASSLEGWGARQGRNEQFF
CDR3nt: TGCGCCAGCAGCTTGGAGGGTTGGGGGGCGAGACAGGGGAGAAATGAGCAGTTCTTC

j_gene: TRBJ2-7
d_gene: TRBD2
v_gene: TRBV6-5
len: 15
abundance: -
CDR3aa: CASTFVAGGPQEQYF
CDR3nt: TGTGCCAGCACCTTCGTAGCGGGGGGGCCCCAGGAGCAGTACTTC

j_gene: TRBJ2-7
d_gene: -
v_gene: TRBV21-1
len: 16
abundance: -
CDR3aa: CASSKCPEAGGIEQYF
CDR3nt: TGTGCCAGCAGCAAATGCCCTGAGGCAGGGGGCATCGAGCAGTACTTC

j_gene: TRBJ1-5
d_gene: TRBD1
v_gene: TRBV12-5
len: 18
abundance: -
CDR3aa: CASGLAPKVDRVNQPQHF
CDR3nt: TGTGCTAGTGGTTTGGCCCCGAAAGTCGACAGGGTCAATCAGCCCCAGCATTTT

j_gene: TRBJ2-2
d_gene: TRBD1
v_gene: TRBV10-3
len: 15
abundance: -
CDR3aa: CAITGEQGVTGELFF
CDR3nt: TGTGCCATCACCGGTGAGCAGGGGGTCACCGGGGAGCTGTTTTTT

j_gene: TRBJ1-2
d_gene: -
v_gene: TRBV24-1
len: 12
abundance: -
CDR3aa: CATKAAPHGYTF
CDR3nt: TGTGCCACCAAGGCAGCCCCACACGGCTACACCTTC

j_gene: TRBJ1-4
d_gene: -
v_gene: TRBV19
len: 14
abundance: -
CDR3aa: CASSESGHREKLFF
CDR3nt: TGTGCCAGTAGCGAATCAGGGCACCGGGAAAAACTGTTTTTT

j_gene: TRBJ2-2
d_gene: TRBD2
v_gene: TRBV19
len: 17
abundance: -
CDR3aa: CASTSSSGGSGTGELFF
CDR3nt: TGTGCCAGTACCTCGAGCAGCGGGGGGTCAGGCACCGGGGAGCTGTTTTTT

j_gene: TRBJ2-7
d_gene: TRBD1
v_gene: TRBV5-1
len: 15
abundance: -
CDR3aa: CASSLGDRDFNEQYF
CDR3nt: TGCGCCAGCAGCCTGGGGGACAGGGATTTCAACGAGCAGTACTTC

j_gene: TRBJ2-3
d_gene: TRBD2
v_gene: TRBV5-1
len: 15
abundance: -
CDR3aa: CASSWLAGGTDTQYF
CDR3nt: TGCGCCAGCAGCTGGCTAGCGGGGGGCACAGATACGCAGTATTTT

j_gene: TRBJ1-3
d_gene: TRBD1
v_gene: TRBV30
len: 12
abundance: -
CDR3aa: CAWKGQRNTIYF
CDR3nt: TGTGCCTGGAAGGGACAGCGAAACACCATATATTTT

j_gene: TRBJ2-1
d_gene: -
v_gene: TRBV5-8
len: 13
abundance: -
CDR3aa: CASSLFRRNEQFF
CDR3nt: TGTGCCAGCAGCTTGTTTCGACGCAATGAGCAGTTCTTC

j_gene: TRBJ2-7
d_gene: TRBD1
v_gene: TRBV6-5
len: 14
abundance: -
CDR3aa: CASIRDRGNYEQYF
CDR3nt: TGTGCCAGCATCCGGGACAGGGGTAACTACGAGCAGTACTTC

j_gene: TRBJ1-1
d_gene: -
v_gene: TRBV30
len: 14
abundance: -
CDR3aa: CAWSVRPGIAEAFF
CDR3nt: TGTGCCTGGAGTGTTCGGCCAGGGATCGCTGAAGCTTTCTTT

j_gene: TRBJ2-7
d_gene: -
v_gene: TRBV5-4
len: 13
abundance: -
CDR3aa: CASSLDPSYEQYF
CDR3nt: TGTGCCAGCAGTCTGGATCCCTCCTACGAGCAGTACTTC

j_gene: TRBJ2-7
d_gene: TRBD2
v_gene: TRBV27
len: 15
abundance: -
CDR3aa: CASSSAGGLTNEQYF
CDR3nt: TGTGCCAGCAGTTCCGCGGGGGGCCTGACTAACGAGCAGTACTTC

j_gene: TRBJ1-2
d_gene: -
v_gene: TRBV10-3
len: 13
abundance: -
CDR3aa: CAIRQSPGYGYTF
CDR3nt: TGTGCCATCAGGCAGTCTCCCGGCTATGGCTACACCTTC

j_gene: TRBJ2-1
d_gene: TRBD2
v_gene: TRBV30
len: 13
abundance: -
CDR3aa: CAWSTGGRGEQFF
CDR3nt: TGTGCCTGGAGCACGGGGGGGCGAGGTGAGCAGTTCTTC

j_gene: TRBJ1-2
d_gene: -
v_gene: TRBV24-1
len: 12
abundance: -
CDR3aa: CATSDRSDGYTF
CDR3nt: TGTGCCACCAGTGATAGATCAGATGGCTACACCTTC

j_gene: TRBJ1-2
d_gene: TRBD1
v_gene: TRBV5-4
len: 13
abundance: -
CDR3aa: CASSWGQYYGYTF
CDR3nt: TGTGCCAGCAGCTGGGGACAGTACTATGGCTACACCTTC